This T cell receptor (beta chain) was profiled in a study of blood T cell repertoires in COVID-19. For the study at large: Some COVID-19 samples were acute and others convalescent; all came from the United States, Italy and Spain. From T cells, B-cell-depleted T cells, or PBMCs came the material, which was cDNA or gDNA.

Per the authors' pipeline: Estimates of nucleated cell counts were drawn from the amplification of reference gene primers. The assay was immunoSEQ multiplex PCR, and TCRdb's table has in-frame clones only and misses some. For V, J and clone size, that table is used; D and trimming come from the DNA. Of 90,000 to 120,000 clones listed, over 80% are singletons. V was pared by 5 bases and J by 3 bases, with 20 bases between. Germline V gene sequence: CDR1 SGHTA, CDR2 FQGNSA. This CDR3 contains 17 residues. The gene calls are TRBV7-2 and TRBJ1-5; D may be TRBD1 (6 bases). This TCR was recovered from a man aged 45-65 years with acute or convalescent COVID-19. Specimen: peripheral blood. The chain's CDR3 is CASSQWKGQGYNQPQHF. CDR3 coding DNA: TGTGCCAGCAGCCAATGGAAGGGGCAGGGGTACAATCAGCCCCAGCATTTT.